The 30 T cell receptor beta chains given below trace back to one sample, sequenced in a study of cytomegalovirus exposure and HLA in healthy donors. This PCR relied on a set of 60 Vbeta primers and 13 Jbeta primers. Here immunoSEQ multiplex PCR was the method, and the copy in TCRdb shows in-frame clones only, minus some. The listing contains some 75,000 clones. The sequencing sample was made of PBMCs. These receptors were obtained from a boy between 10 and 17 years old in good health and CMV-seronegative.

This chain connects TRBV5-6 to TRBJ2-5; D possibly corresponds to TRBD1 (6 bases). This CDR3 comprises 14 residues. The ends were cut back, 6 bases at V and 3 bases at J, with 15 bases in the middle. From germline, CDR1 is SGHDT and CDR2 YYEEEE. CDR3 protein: CASTTPGHKETQYF. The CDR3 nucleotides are TGTGCCAGCACAACCCCGGGACACAAAGAGACCCAGTACTTC. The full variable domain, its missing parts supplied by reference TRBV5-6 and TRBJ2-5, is DAGVTQSPTHLIKTRGQQVTLRCSPKSGHDTVSWYQQALGQGPQFIFQYYEEEERQRGNFPDRFSGHQFPNYSSELNVNALLLGDSALYLCASTTPGHKETQYFGPGTRLLVL.

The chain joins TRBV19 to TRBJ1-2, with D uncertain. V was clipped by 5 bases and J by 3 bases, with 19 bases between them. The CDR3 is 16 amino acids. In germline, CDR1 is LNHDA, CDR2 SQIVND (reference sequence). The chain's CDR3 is CASSPDPSASYYGYTF. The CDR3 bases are TGTGCCAGTAGTCCCGACCCTAGTGCGTCCTACTATGGCTACACCTTC.

The CDR3 sequence: CAISEQGSYGYTF. DNA of the CDR3: TGTGCCATCAGTGAGCAGGGCTCCTATGGCTACACCTTC. The chain uses TRBV10-3 and TRBJ1-2; D is possibly TRBD1 (5 bases). Trimming cost V 2 bases and J 4 bases, with 8 bases left between them. Germline CDR1 and CDR2: ENHRY and SYGVKD. The CDR3 has 13 amino acids.

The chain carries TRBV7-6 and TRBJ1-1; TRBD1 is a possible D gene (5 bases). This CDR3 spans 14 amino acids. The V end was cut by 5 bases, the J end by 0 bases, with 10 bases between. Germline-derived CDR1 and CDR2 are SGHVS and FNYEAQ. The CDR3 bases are TGTGCCAGCAGCACCGGACACCTGAACACTGAAGCTTTCTTT. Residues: CASSTGHLNTEAFF.

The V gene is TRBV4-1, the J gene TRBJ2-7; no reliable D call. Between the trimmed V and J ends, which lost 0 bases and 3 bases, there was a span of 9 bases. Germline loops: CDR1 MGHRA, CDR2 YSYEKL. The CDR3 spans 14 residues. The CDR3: CASSQDRGDYEQYF. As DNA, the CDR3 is TGCGCCAGCAGCCAAGACCGAGGTGACTACGAGCAGTACTTC.

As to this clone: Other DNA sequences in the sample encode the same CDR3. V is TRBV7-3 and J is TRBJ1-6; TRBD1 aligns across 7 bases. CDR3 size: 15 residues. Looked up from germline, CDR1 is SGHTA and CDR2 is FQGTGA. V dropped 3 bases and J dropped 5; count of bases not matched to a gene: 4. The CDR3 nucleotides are TGTGCCAGCAGCTTTGGCAGGGGGGATAATTCACCCCTCCACTTT. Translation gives CASSFGRGDNSPLHF.

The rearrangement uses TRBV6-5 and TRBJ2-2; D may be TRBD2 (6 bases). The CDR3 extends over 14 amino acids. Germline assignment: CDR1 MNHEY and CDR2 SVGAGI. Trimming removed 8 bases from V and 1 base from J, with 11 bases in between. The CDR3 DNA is TGTGCCAGCGAACCCGGGGGGAACACCGGGGAGCTGTTTTTT. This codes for CASEPGGNTGELFF.

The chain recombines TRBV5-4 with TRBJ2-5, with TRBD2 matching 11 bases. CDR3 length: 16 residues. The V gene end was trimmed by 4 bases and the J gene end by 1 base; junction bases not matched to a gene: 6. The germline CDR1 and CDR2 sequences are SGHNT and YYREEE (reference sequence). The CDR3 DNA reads TGTGCCAGCAGCCCCGGACTAGCGGGCAGCCAAGAGACCCAGTACTTC. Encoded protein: CASSPGLAGSQETQYF.

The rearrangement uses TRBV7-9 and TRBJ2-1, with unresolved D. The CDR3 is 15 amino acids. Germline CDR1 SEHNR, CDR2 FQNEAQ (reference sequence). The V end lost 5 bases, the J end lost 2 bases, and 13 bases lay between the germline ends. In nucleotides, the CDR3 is TGTGCCAGCAGCATCCTCCTAGTAACCTACAATGAGCAGTTCTTC. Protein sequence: CASSILLVTYNEQFF.

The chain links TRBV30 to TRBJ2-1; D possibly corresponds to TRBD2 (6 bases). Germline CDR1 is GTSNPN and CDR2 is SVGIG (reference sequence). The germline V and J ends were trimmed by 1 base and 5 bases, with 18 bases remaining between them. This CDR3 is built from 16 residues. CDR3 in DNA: TGTGCCTGGAGTGAGTGGGGAGGAGGAGGCGACAATGAGCAGTTCTTC. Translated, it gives CAWSEWGGGGDNEQFF.

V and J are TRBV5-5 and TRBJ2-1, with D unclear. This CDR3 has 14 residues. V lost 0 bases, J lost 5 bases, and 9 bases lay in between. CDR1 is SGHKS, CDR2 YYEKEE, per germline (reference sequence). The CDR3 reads CASSLAGINNEQFF. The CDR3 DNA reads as TGTGCCAGCAGCTTGGCCGGTATTAACAATGAGCAGTTCTTC.

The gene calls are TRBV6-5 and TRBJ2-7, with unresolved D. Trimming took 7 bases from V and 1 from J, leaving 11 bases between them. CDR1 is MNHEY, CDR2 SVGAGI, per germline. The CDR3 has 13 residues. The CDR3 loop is CASTSTESYEQYF. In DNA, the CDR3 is TGTGCCAGCACCAGCACAGAATCCTACGAGCAGTACTTC.

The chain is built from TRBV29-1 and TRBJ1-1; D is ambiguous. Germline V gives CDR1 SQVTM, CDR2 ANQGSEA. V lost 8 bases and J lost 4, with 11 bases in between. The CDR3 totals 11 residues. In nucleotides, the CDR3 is TGCAGCTTTAGAGGTGTCACTGAAGCTTTCTTT. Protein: CSFRGVTEAFF.

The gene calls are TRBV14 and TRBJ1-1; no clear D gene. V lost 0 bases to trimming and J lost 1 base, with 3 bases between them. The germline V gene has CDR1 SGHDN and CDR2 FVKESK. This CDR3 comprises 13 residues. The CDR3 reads CASSQDGNTEAFF. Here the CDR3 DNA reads TGTGCCAGCAGCCAAGACGGGAACACTGAAGCTTTCTTT.

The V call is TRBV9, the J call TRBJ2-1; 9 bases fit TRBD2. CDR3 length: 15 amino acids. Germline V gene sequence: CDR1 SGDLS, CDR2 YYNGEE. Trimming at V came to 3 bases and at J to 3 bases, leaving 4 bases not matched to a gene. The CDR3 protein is CASSERLAVYNEQFF. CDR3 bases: TGTGCCAGCAGCGAACGACTAGCGGTCTACAATGAGCAGTTCTTC.

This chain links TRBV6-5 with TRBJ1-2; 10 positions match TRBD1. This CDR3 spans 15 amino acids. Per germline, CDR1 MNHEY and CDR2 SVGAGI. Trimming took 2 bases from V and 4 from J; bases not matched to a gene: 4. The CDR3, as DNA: TGTGCCAGCAGTTACGGACAGGGGGATTTCTATGGCTACACCTTC. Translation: CASSYGQGDFYGYTF.

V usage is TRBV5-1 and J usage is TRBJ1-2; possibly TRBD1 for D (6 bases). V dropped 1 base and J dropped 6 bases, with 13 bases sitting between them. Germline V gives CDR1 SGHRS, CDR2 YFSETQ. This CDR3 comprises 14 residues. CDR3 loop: CASSLPGGAHGYTF. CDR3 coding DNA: TGCGCCAGCAGCTTGCCGGGGGGGGCGCATGGCTACACCTTC.

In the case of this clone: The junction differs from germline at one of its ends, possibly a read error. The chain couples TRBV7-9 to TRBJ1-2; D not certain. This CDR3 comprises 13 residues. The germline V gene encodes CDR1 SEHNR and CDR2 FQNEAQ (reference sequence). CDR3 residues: CASSLARNYSYTF. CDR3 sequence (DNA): TGTGCCAGCAGCTTAGCTAGGAACTATAGCTACACCTTC. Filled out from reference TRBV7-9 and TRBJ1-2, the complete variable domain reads DTGVSQNPRHKITKRGQNVTFRCDPISEHNRLYWYRQTLGQGPEFLTYFQNEAQLEKSRLLSDRFSAERPKGSFSTLEIQRTEQGDSAMYLCASSLARNYSYTFGSGTRLTVV.

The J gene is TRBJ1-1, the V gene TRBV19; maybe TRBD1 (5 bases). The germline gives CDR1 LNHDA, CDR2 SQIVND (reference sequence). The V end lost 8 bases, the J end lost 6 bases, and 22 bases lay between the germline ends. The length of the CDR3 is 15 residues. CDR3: CASEPPRGARAEAFF. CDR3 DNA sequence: TGTGCCAGTGAACCCCCTCGCGGGGCTAGAGCTGAAGCTTTCTTT. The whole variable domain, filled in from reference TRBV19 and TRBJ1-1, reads DGGITQSPKYLFRKEGQNVTLSCEQNLNHDAMYWYRQDPGQGLRLIYYSQIVNDFQKGDIAEGYSVSREKKESFPLTVTSAQKNPTAFYLCASEPPRGARAEAFFGQGTRLTVV.

CDR3 in amino acids: CSVNRDGGEAFF. In DNA, the CDR3 is TGCAGCGTTAACAGGGACGGTGGTGAAGCTTTCTTT. The chain recombines TRBV29-1 with TRBJ1-1; D might be TRBD1 (6 bases). The CDR3 sequence is 12 residues long. V was shortened by 5 bases and J by 7 bases, with 14 bases between the two germline ends. Germline V gene sequence: CDR1 SQVTM, CDR2 ANQGSEA. The entire variable domain, with the rest obtained from reference TRBV29-1 and TRBJ1-1, is as follows: SAVISQKPSRDICQRGTSLTIQCQVDSQVTMMFWYRQQPGQSLTLIATANQGSEATYESGFVIDKFPISRPNLTFSTLTVSNMSPEDSSIYLCSVNRDGGEAFFGQGTRLTVV.

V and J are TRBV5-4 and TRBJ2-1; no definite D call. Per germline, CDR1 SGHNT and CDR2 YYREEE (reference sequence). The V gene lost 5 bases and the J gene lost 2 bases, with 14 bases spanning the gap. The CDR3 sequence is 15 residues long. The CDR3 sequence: CASSSAERPYNEQFF. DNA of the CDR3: TGTGCCAGCAGTTCTGCGGAAAGGCCCTACAATGAGCAGTTCTTC.

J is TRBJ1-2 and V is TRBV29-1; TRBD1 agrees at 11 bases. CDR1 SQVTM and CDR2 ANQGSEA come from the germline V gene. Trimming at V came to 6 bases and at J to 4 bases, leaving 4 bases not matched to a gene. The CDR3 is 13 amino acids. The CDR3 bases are TGCAGCGTCGGGACAGGGGGGGCCTATGGCTACACCTTC. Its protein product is CSVGTGGAYGYTF.

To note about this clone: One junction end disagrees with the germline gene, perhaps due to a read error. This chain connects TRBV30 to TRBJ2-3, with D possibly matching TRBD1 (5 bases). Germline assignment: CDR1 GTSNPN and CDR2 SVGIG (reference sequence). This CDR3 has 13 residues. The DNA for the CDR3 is TGTGCCTGGAGTATCCAGGGCACAGATAAGCAGTATTTT. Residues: CAWSIQGTDKQYF.

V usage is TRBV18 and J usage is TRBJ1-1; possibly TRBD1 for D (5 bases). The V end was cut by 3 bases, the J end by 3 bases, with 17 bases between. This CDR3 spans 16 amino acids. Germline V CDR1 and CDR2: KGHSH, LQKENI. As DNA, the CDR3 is TGTGCCAGCTCACCTCTTCCCAGGGTCAGTGACACTGAAGCTTTCTTT. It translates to CASSPLPRVSDTEAFF. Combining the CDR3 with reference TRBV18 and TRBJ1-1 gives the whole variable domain NAGVMQNPRHLVRRRGQEARLRCSPMKGHSHVYWYRQLPEEGLKFMVYLQKENIIDESGMPKERFSAEFPKEGPSILRIQQVVRGDSAAYFCASSPLPRVSDTEAFFGQGTRLTVV.

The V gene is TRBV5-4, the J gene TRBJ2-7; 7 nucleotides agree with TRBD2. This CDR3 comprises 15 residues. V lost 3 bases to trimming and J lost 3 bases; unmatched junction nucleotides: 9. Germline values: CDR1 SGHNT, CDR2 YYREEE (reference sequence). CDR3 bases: TGTGCCAGCAGCTCCGGCGGGACTACCGTCTACGAGCAGTACTTC. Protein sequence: CASSSGGTTVYEQYF. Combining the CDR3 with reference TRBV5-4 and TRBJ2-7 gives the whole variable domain ETGVTQSPTHLIKTRGQQVTLRCSSQSGHNTVSWYQQALGQGPQFIFQYYREEENGRGNFPPRFSGLQFPNYSSELNVNALELDDSALYLCASSSGGTTVYEQYFGPGTRLTVT.

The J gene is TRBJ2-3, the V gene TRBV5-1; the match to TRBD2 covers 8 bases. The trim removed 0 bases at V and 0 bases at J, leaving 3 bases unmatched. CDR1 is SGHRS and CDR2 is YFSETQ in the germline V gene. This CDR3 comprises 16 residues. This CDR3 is CASSLEGGRSTDTQYF. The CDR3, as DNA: TGCGCCAGCAGCTTGGAGGGCGGGAGGAGCACAGATACGCAGTATTTT. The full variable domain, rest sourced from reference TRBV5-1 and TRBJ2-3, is KAGVTQTPRYLIKTRGQQVTLSCSPISGHRSVSWYQQTPGQGLQFLFEYFSETQRNKGNFPGRFSGRQFSNSRSEMNVSTLELGDSALYLCASSLEGGRSTDTQYFGPGTRLTVL.

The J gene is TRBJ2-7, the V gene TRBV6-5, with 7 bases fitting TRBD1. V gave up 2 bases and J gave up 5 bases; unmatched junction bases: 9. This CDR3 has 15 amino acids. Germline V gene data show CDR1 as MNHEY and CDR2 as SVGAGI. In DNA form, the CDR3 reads TGTGCCAGCAGTTACACGTACAGGGGATTCGACGAGCAGTACTTC. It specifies CASSYTYRGFDEQYF.

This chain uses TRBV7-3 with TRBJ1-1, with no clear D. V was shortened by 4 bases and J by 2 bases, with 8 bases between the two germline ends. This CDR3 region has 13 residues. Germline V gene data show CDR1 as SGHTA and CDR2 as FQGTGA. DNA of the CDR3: TGTGCCAGCAGCTCCTCAGAAAACACTGAAGCTTTCTTT. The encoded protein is CASSSSENTEAFF.

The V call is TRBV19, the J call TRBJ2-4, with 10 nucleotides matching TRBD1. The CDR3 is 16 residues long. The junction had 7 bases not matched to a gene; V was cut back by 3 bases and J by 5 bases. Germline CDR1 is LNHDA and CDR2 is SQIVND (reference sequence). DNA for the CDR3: TGTGCCAGTAGTATTGGGGACAGGGGTTTGGAAAACATTCAGTACTTC. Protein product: CASSIGDRGLENIQYF. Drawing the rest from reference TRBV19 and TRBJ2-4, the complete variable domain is DGGITQSPKYLFRKEGQNVTLSCEQNLNHDAMYWYRQDPGQGLRLIYYSQIVNDFQKGDIAEGYSVSREKKESFPLTVTSAQKNPTAFYLCASSIGDRGLENIQYFGAGTRLSVL.

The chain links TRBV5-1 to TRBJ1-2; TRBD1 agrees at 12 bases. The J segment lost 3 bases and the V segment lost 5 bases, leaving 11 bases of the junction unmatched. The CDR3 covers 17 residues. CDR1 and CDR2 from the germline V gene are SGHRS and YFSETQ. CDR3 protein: CASRLGTGGAVDYGYTF. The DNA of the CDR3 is TGCGCCAGCAGACTTGGGACAGGGGGCGCGGTTGACTATGGCTACACCTTC.